Presented here are 20 T cell receptor beta chains from one specimen sequenced in a study of blood T cells in healthy people across ages. A sample-barcoded 5' primer and a J-beta primer mix were used in a second PCR of roughly 6 to 11 cycles. TCRdb reprocessed the 5' RACE reads via MiXCR and lists one record per CDR3 protein. Among 1.8 million or so distinct CDR3 sequences listed, about 39% were seen once. The sequencing input was blood. Receptors were obtained from a human donor in good health.

This chain links TRBV6-1 with TRBJ2-1; either TRBD1 or TRBD2 may fit D (5 bases each). The CDR3 is 13 amino acids. Per germline, CDR1 MNHNS and CDR2 SASEGT. V lost 6 bases to trimming and J lost 6 bases, with 12 bases between them. CDR3 residues: CASRAGTGNEQFF. CDR3 bases: TGTGCCAGCAGGGCAGGGACCGGCAATGAGCAGTTCTTC.

V usage is TRBV4-1 and J usage is TRBJ1-2, with D perhaps TRBD1 (5 bases). Germline-derived CDR1 and CDR2 are MGHRA and YSYEKL. Between the trimmed V and J ends, which lost 5 bases and 2 bases, there was a span of 15 bases. This CDR3 region has 15 residues. The DNA for the CDR3 is TGCGCCAGCAGCTTTTCGACAGACAGAAACTATGGCTACACCTTC. The encoded protein is CASSFSTDRNYGYTF.

This chain connects TRBV10-3 to TRBJ2-2, with D perhaps matching TRBD1 (6 bases). The CDR3 totals 16 residues. The V end lost 6 bases, the J end lost 0 bases, and 14 bases lay between the germline ends. Germline V gene data show CDR1 as ENHRY and CDR2 as SYGVKD. The CDR3 sequence is CAISEGHIANTGELFF. The CDR3 bases are TGTGCCATCAGCGAGGGACATATCGCGAACACCGGGGAGCTGTTTTTT.

This clonotype occurred a few times. This may be a read error: a much more frequent sequence differs by one nucleotide. The rearrangement joins TRBV9 to TRBJ1-4; D not certain. The CDR3 has 15 residues. CDR1 and CDR2 from the germline V gene are SGDLS and YYNGEE. CDR3 protein: CASSPWKGTNEKRFF. The CDR3 coding sequence is TGTGCCAGCAGCCCATGGAAGGGAACTAATGAAAAACGGTTTTTT.

The chain has TRBV7-9 and TRBJ1-1, with D maybe TRBD1 (5 bases). With 7 bases removed from V and 4 bases from J, the gap between germline ends came to 16 bases. The CDR3 contains 14 residues. Per germline, CDR1 SEHNR and CDR2 FQNEAQ (reference sequence). In nucleotides, the CDR3 is TGTGCCAGCACAAGGGGAGAGGTGAGCACTGAAGCTTTCTTT. It is translated as CASTRGEVSTEAFF.

V gene TRBV20-1 combines with J gene TRBJ2-5; the match to TRBD2 covers 7 bases. V shed 5 bases, J shed 4 bases, and the junction held 10 bases outside the gene matches. This CDR3 has 14 residues. CDR1 and CDR2 from the germline V gene are DFQATT and SNEGSKA (reference sequence). The CDR3 loop reads CSAAGGLLGETQYF. For the CDR3, the DNA is TGCAGTGCTGCCGGGGGACTACTTGGAGAGACCCAGTACTTC.

CDR3 sequence reads: CASAGGPVNYGYTF. Written as DNA, the CDR3 is TGCGCCAGTGCAGGGGGCCCAGTTAACTATGGCTACACCTTC. V usage is TRBV5-1 and J usage is TRBJ1-2; 8 bases line up with TRBD1. CDR3 length equals 14 residues. In germline, CDR1 is SGHRS, CDR2 YFSETQ. The V gene end was trimmed by 8 bases and the J gene end by 1 base; junction bases not matched to a gene: 7.

The gene calls are TRBV4-3 and TRBJ1-5, with D hard to call. With 2 bases removed from V and 5 bases from J, the gap between germline ends came to 10 bases. The CDR3 is 14 amino acids. Germline V gives CDR1 LGHNA, CDR2 YSLEER. CDR3: CASSQSSWDQPQHF. The CDR3 bases are TGCGCCAGCAGCCAAAGTTCGTGGGATCAGCCCCAGCATTTT.

The sample holds a few counts of this clonotype. V is TRBV6-6 and J is TRBJ1-4; D call uncertain. V lost 2 bases, J lost 0 bases, and 4 bases lay in between. CDR3 length equals 14 residues. Germline values: CDR1 MNHNY, CDR2 SVGAGI (reference sequence). The CDR3 DNA reads TGTGCCAGCAGTTACACCTCAACTAATGAAAAACTGTTTTTT. This encodes CASSYTSTNEKLFF.

This clonotype came up a few times. V usage is TRBV9 and J usage is TRBJ1-2; D is uncertain. V was shortened by 3 bases and J by 5 bases, with 11 bases between the two germline ends. The CDR3 extends over 13 amino acids. Looked up from germline, CDR1 is SGDLS and CDR2 is YYNGEE. The CDR3: CASSGGVIYGYTF. Written as DNA, the CDR3 is TGTGCCAGCAGCGGAGGAGTAATATATGGCTACACCTTC. Combining the CDR3 with reference TRBV9 and TRBJ1-2 gives the whole variable domain DSGVTQTPKHLITATGQRVTLRCSPRSGDLSVYWYQQSLDQGLQFLIQYYNGEERAKGNILERFSAQQFPDLHSELNLSSLELGDSALYFCASSGGVIYGYTFGSGTRLTVV.

The chain uses TRBV20-1 and TRBJ1-1, with D maybe TRBD1 (5 bases). This CDR3 is built from 14 residues. V gave up 4 bases and J gave up 4 bases, with 16 bases separating them. The V gene's germline CDR1 is DFQATT and CDR2 SNEGSKA (reference sequence). CDR3 DNA: TGCAGTGCTACCAAGAGCTCGGGGACCACTGAAGCTTTCTTT. This translates into CSATKSSGTTEAFF.

This clonotype was seen repeatedly, ten times or more. The rearrangement uses TRBV27 and TRBJ1-2, with D possibly TRBD1 on 6 matching bases. Germline V gives CDR1 MNHEY, CDR2 SMNVEV (reference sequence). The CDR3 loop spans 14 amino acids. The V end was cut by 3 bases, the J end by 2 bases, with 10 bases between. CDR3 DNA: TGTGCCAGCAGTTTTAACAGGGCGAACTATGGCTACACCTTC. Protein sequence: CASSFNRANYGYTF.

The V call is TRBV5-4, the J call TRBJ2-5; D call uncertain. Germline CDR1 is SGHNT and CDR2 is YYREEE (reference sequence). Trimming shortened V by 0 bases and J by 2 bases, and 14 bases separated the two germline ends. This CDR3 is 16 amino acids long. The CDR3 DNA reads TGTGCCAGCAGCTTGGGGGTCTTTCGGCGACAAGAGACCCAGTACTTC. Its translation: CASSLGVFRRQETQYF.

Only a few counts were recorded for this clonotype. The chain carries TRBV29-1 and TRBJ2-3, with 10 nucleotides matching TRBD2. This CDR3 comprises 13 residues. Germline loops: CDR1 SQVTM, CDR2 ANQGSEA. With 6 bases clipped from V and 5 bases from J, the junction kept 5 bases outside the gene matches. The CDR3 DNA reads as TGCAGCGTGGGTAGCGGGGGGAAAGATACGCAGTATTTT. As protein: CSVGSGGKDTQYF.

This clonotype was seen more than once but under ten times. This chain's CDR3 is CASSPSLAGGLDNYGYTF. In DNA, the CDR3 is TGTGCCAGCAGCCCCTCCCTGGCAGGGGGCTTGGATAACTATGGCTACACCTTC. V usage is TRBV7-9 and J usage is TRBJ1-2; TRBD1 matches 8 bases. CDR3 length: 18 amino acids. With 5 bases clipped from V and 1 base from J, the junction kept 15 bases outside the gene matches. Germline lookup yields CDR1 SEHNR and CDR2 FQNEAQ (reference sequence). The full variable domain, rest sourced from reference TRBV7-9 and TRBJ1-2, is DTGVSQNPRHKITKRGQNVTFRCDPISEHNRLYWYRQTLGQGPEFLTYFQNEAQLEKSRLLSDRFSAERPKGSFSTLEIQRTEQGDSAMYLCASSPSLAGGLDNYGYTFGSGTRLTVV.

This chain connects TRBV20-1 to TRBJ1-2; D is undetermined. The germline V gene has CDR1 DFQATT and CDR2 SNEGSKA (reference sequence). The CDR3 covers 14 residues. The V end lost 5 bases, the J end lost 0 bases, and 13 bases lay between the germline ends. CDR3 coding DNA: TGCAGTGCTGGGATTGAGGGTACTAACTATGGCTACACCTTC. It encodes CSAGIEGTNYGYTF.

This chain connects TRBV30 to TRBJ2-6; D is undetermined. Germline CDR1 is GTSNPN and CDR2 is SVGIG (reference sequence). Trimming cost V 2 bases and J 0 bases, with 8 bases left between them. There are 15 residues in the CDR3. DNA of the CDR3: TGTGCCTGGAGTTTTGGCAGCTCTGGGGCCAACGTCCTGACTTTC. Translated, it gives CAWSFGSSGANVLTF.

V usage is TRBV4-3 and J usage is TRBJ2-3; D is uncertain. V was clipped by 0 bases and J by 0 bases, with 13 bases between them. The CDR3 covers 17 residues. CDR1 and CDR2 from the germline V gene are LGHNA and YSLEER. The chain's CDR3 is CASSQEEQPTSTDTQYF. DNA of the CDR3: TGCGCCAGCAGCCAAGAGGAACAGCCTACTAGCACAGATACGCAGTATTTT.

The chain combines TRBV6-2 or TRBV6-3 with TRBJ2-5, with D perhaps matching TRBD1 or TRBD2 (5 bases each). Judging by the DNA end, TRBJ2-7 fits better; the J call may be wrong. The V gene's germline CDR1 is MNHEY and CDR2 SVGEGT. This CDR3 comprises 14 residues. This CDR3 reads CASSRGGGRDEQYF. The CDR3 region has the DNA TGTGCCAGCAGCCGCGGTGGGGGTCGGGACGAGCAGTACTTC.

This clonotype showed up just a few times. The rearrangement joins TRBV12-3 or TRBV12-4 to TRBJ1-2; 10 positions agree with TRBD1. J was trimmed by 5 bases and V by 5 bases; bases with no gene match: 14. The CDR3 totals 17 residues. CDR3 in DNA: TGTGCCAGCAGTCCCCCCGGGACAGGGGCTCGGTGGTATGGCTACACCTTC. Translated, it gives CASSPPGTGARWYGYTF.